This is a list of T cell receptor beta chains from one sample in a study of immune reconstitution after stem cell transplant in scleroderma. A single record per CDR3 protein comes from TCRdb applying MiXCR to the RT-PCR reads. The sample yields fewer than 3,000 distinct CDR3 sequences, 6.4% seen once. This sample was taken before or after autologous hematopoietic stem cell transplantation (not recorded which). The source is a female donor with systemic sclerosis. CDR3s include the opening cysteine and the closing phenylalanine or tryptophan.

V gene: TRBV7-8
J gene: TRBJ1-2
CDR3 length: 14
CDR3 protein: CASSLGGGIYGYTF

V gene: TRBV5-5
J gene: TRBJ2-3
CDR3 length: 15
CDR3 protein: CASSPTVGGTDTQYF

V gene: TRBV11-2
J gene: TRBJ2-7
CDR3 length: 11
CDR3 protein: CASSLESEQYF

V gene: TRBV29-1
J gene: TRBJ2-7
CDR3 length: 12
CDR3 protein: CSAPGERGEQYF

V gene: TRBV9
J gene: TRBJ2-7
CDR3 length: 15
CDR3 protein: CASSVGGGEDDEQYF

V gene: TRBV20-1
J gene: TRBJ1-3
CDR3 length: 15
CDR3 protein: CSARDPGAAGNTIYF

V gene: TRBV7-9
J gene: TRBJ1-4
CDR3 length: 13
CDR3 protein: CASSRQMNEKLFF

V gene: TRBV12-3/TRBV12-4
J gene: TRBJ2-6
CDR3 length: 17
CDR3 protein: CASSPGDRYPGANVLTF

V gene: TRBV27
J gene: TRBJ1-5
CDR3 length: 14
CDR3 protein: CASSFGRGRQPQHF

V gene: TRBV7-2
J gene: TRBJ2-7
CDR3 length: 14
CDR3 protein: CASSPTFQTYEQYF

V gene: TRBV6-5
J gene: TRBJ2-3
CDR3 length: 13
CDR3 protein: CASSSTGVAVQYF

V gene: TRBV5-1
J gene: TRBJ2-3
CDR3 length: 15
CDR3 protein: CASSLPQGSTDTQYF

V gene: TRBV20-1
J gene: TRBJ2-2
CDR3 length: 15
CDR3 protein: CSAQDWTGRAGELFF

V gene: TRBV5-1
J gene: TRBJ2-5
CDR3 length: 13
CDR3 protein: CASTTGGSETQYF

V gene: TRBV5-1
J gene: TRBJ1-5
CDR3 length: 13
CDR3 protein: CASRPEPNQPQHF

V gene: TRBV6-4
J gene: TRBJ1-5
CDR3 length: 15
CDR3 protein: CASSADRISNQPQHF

V gene: TRBV6-5
J gene: TRBJ2-7
CDR3 length: 16
CDR3 protein: CASSYSEAGAFYEQYF

V gene: TRBV20-1
J gene: TRBJ1-2
CDR3 length: 14
CDR3 protein: CSALEGQRNYGYTF

V gene: TRBV3-1
J gene: TRBJ2-4
CDR3 length: 17
CDR3 protein: CASSQVWITGSKNIQYF

V gene: TRBV2
J gene: TRBJ2-1
CDR3 length: 15
CDR3 protein: CATKRVAGGYNEQFF

V gene: TRBV20-1
J gene: TRBJ2-3
CDR3 length: 16
CDR3 protein: CSASNTGGWGADTQYF

V gene: TRBV24-1
J gene: TRBJ2-2
CDR3 length: 13
CDR3 protein: CATGSMGTGELFF

V gene: TRBV4-3
J gene: TRBJ1-2
CDR3 length: 15
CDR3 protein: CASSREAGDAYGYTF

V gene: TRBV19
J gene: TRBJ1-5
CDR3 length: 14
CDR3 protein: CASGKGSGMQPQHF

V gene: TRBV10-3
J gene: TRBJ2-1
CDR3 length: 17
CDR3 protein: CAIIKTSGSPKGNEQFF

V gene: TRBV6-5
J gene: TRBJ1-1
CDR3 length: 13
CDR3 protein: CASSPIGVTEAFF

V gene: TRBV25-1
J gene: TRBJ1-1
CDR3 length: 14
CDR3 protein: CASSLDGRDTEAFF

V gene: TRBV7-2
J gene: TRBJ2-7
CDR3 length: 16
CDR3 protein: CASSLQGQAASYEQYF

V gene: TRBV9
J gene: TRBJ1-3
CDR3 length: 17
CDR3 protein: CASSPRGVPSSGNTIYF

V gene: TRBV25-1
J gene: TRBJ2-2
CDR3 length: 18
CDR3 protein: CASSARTPRQGITGELFF

V gene: TRBV7-2
J gene: TRBJ1-1
CDR3 length: 15
CDR3 protein: CASRPGRQLNTEAFF

V gene: TRBV7-6
J gene: TRBJ2-2
CDR3 length: 16
CDR3 protein: CASSVLAGEGTGELFF

V gene: TRBV7-3
J gene: TRBJ2-2
CDR3 length: 16
CDR3 protein: CASSFTGTGNTGELFF

V gene: TRBV6-5
J gene: TRBJ1-1
CDR3 length: 14
CDR3 protein: CASSYSTGITEAFF

V gene: TRBV7-3
J gene: TRBJ2-3
CDR3 length: 17
CDR3 protein: CASSLTVRGGRTDTQYF

V gene: TRBV6-2/TRBV6-3
J gene: TRBJ1-2
CDR3 length: 13
CDR3 protein: CASSYVRERGYTF

V gene: TRBV5-1
J gene: TRBJ2-1
CDR3 length: 13
CDR3 protein: CASSPHVEAEQFF

V gene: TRBV6-2/TRBV6-3
J gene: TRBJ1-1
CDR3 length: 16
CDR3 protein: CASSYSKGEGNTEAFF

V gene: TRBV12-3/TRBV12-4
J gene: TRBJ2-2
CDR3 length: 15
CDR3 protein: CASSWQGAGTGELFF

V gene: TRBV12-3/TRBV12-4
J gene: TRBJ1-4
CDR3 length: 14
CDR3 protein: CASRSTGSGEKLFF

V gene: TRBV12-3/TRBV12-4
J gene: TRBJ2-1
CDR3 length: 16
CDR3 protein: CASSLEGLAFVNEQFF

V gene: TRBV2
J gene: TRBJ2-7
CDR3 length: 13
CDR3 protein: CASGGGELGEQYF

V gene: TRBV7-9
J gene: TRBJ2-3
CDR3 length: 12
CDR3 protein: CASSVGTDTQYF

V gene: TRBV20-1
J gene: TRBJ1-4
CDR3 length: 15
CDR3 protein: CSARFPGQAYVKLFF

V gene: TRBV7-2
J gene: TRBJ2-3
CDR3 length: 14
CDR3 protein: CASSRGGSTDTQYF

V gene: TRBV25-1
J gene: TRBJ2-2
CDR3 length: 19
CDR3 protein: CASRRGPRLAGPTTGELFF

V gene: TRBV20-1
J gene: TRBJ1-2
CDR3 length: 17
CDR3 protein: CSARTTGGDRSLSGYTF

V gene: TRBV12-3/TRBV12-4
J gene: TRBJ2-7
CDR3 length: 14
CDR3 protein: CASSPRTGPYEQYF

V gene: TRBV5-1
J gene: TRBJ1-1
CDR3 length: 15
CDR3 protein: CASSTETGSGTEAFF

V gene: TRBV6-1
J gene: TRBJ2-1
CDR3 length: 12
CDR3 protein: CASFNGGNEQFF

V gene: TRBV7-9
J gene: TRBJ2-1
CDR3 length: 11
CDR3 protein: CASRPYNEQFF

V gene: TRBV4-3
J gene: TRBJ1-3
CDR3 length: 15
CDR3 protein: CASSQDSLSGNTIYF